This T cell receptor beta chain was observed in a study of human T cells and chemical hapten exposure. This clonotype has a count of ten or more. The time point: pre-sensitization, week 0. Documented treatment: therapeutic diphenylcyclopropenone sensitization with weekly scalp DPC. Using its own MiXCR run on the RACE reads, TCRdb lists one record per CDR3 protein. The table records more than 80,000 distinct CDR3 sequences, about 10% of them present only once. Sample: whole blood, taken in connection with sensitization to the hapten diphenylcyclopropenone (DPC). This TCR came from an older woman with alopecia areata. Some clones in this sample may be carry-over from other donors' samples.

CDR3 DNA: TGTGCCAGCAGGCTGCGGTTCACCAACCCCCAAGAGACCCAGTACTTC. It translates to CASRLRFTNPQETQYF. This chain joins TRBV6-5 and TRBJ2-5; no clear D gene. The germline gives CDR1 MNHEY, CDR2 SVGAGI. The CDR3 loop spans 16 amino acids. V was trimmed by 6 bases and J by 1 base, leaving 18 bases between them.